Presented here are 29 T cell receptor beta chains from one specimen sequenced in a study of blood T cell repertoires in COVID-19. The assay was immunoSEQ multiplex PCR, and TCRdb's table has in-frame clones only and misses some. The table records around 130,000 clones, 86% of them present only once. Material for sequencing was peripheral blood. The receptor source for this set is a woman between 45 and 65 years old who had recovered from COVID-19.

In this sample, this clone turned up once. The chain links TRBV28 to TRBJ1-1, with a tentative D call TRBD1 (6 bases). The CDR3 sequence is 13 residues long. In germline, CDR1 is MDHEN, CDR2 SYDVKM. The germline V and J ends were trimmed by 2 bases and 7 bases, with 11 bases remaining between them. Here the CDR3 reads CASSLVGAGEAFF. The DNA for the CDR3 is TGTGCCAGCAGTTTAGTGGGGGCCGGTGAAGCTTTCTTT.

The chain couples TRBV2 to TRBJ2-5; the D gene is possibly TRBD2 (5 bases). Germline CDR1 reads SNHLY; CDR2 reads FYNNEI. CDR3 size: 11 residues. V shed 11 bases and J shed 3 bases, with 10 bases lying between them. DNA of the CDR3: TGTGCCGGAGGACTGGAAGAGACCCAGTACTTC. This encodes CAGGLEETQYF.

This chain connects TRBV6-5 to TRBJ1-2; possible D gene TRBD1, 6 bases. V was trimmed by 2 bases and J by 9 bases, leaving 10 bases between them. CDR1 MNHEY and CDR2 SVGAGI come from the germline V gene. The CDR3 sequence is 12 residues long. The CDR3: CASSYNRVSYTF. CDR3 DNA: TGTGCCAGCAGTTACAACAGGGTGAGCTACACCTTC.

This clone was observed a few times. The chain uses TRBV3-1 (or the pseudogene TRBV3-2) and TRBJ2-7; 8 bases agree with TRBD2. Germline CDR1 LGHDT, CDR2 YNNKEL (reference sequence). V was pared by 4 bases and J by 6 bases, with 5 bases of the junction left unmatched. This CDR3 spans 13 amino acids. In DNA, the CDR3 is TGTGCCAGCAGCCGTAGCGGGACTGGCGAGCAGTACTTC. Protein sequence: CASSRSGTGEQYF.

The chain couples TRBV5-1 to TRBJ1-1; TRBD1 aligns across 8 bases. Per the germline V gene, CDR1 is SGHRS and CDR2 is YFSETQ. The CDR3 runs 17 residues. V was clipped by 1 base and J by 0 bases; unmatched bases: 8. As DNA, the CDR3 is TGCGCCAGCAGCTTGAGAGGGGGGACAGGAGTGAACACTGAAGCTTTCTTT. The encoded protein is CASSLRGGTGVNTEAFF.

The chain is built from TRBV19 and TRBJ2-7; no reliable D call. Germline CDR1 LNHDA, CDR2 SQIVND (reference sequence). CDR3 size: 13 residues. V was clipped by 11 bases and J by 2 bases, with 16 bases between them. DNA for the CDR3: TGTGCCGGTTCGCCCGGGTTAACCTACGAGCAGTACTTC. Translating it yields CAGSPGLTYEQYF.

The rearrangement uses TRBV7-9 and TRBJ2-3; 13 nucleotides agree with TRBD2. V lost 5 bases, J lost 4 bases, and 6 bases stayed unmatched. The CDR3 is 16 amino acids. CDR1 is SEHNR, CDR2 FQNEAQ, per germline (reference sequence). The CDR3 sequence: CASSPGLAGVADTQYF. For the CDR3, the DNA is TGTGCCAGCAGCCCCGGACTAGCGGGAGTCGCAGATACGCAGTATTTT.

The chain has TRBV27 and TRBJ2-1, with no clear D. The length of the CDR3 is 13 residues. Germline CDR1 MNHEY, CDR2 SMNVEV (reference sequence). V was shortened by 6 bases and J by 0 bases, with 6 bases between the two germline ends. The CDR3 here is CASRGSSYNEQFF. CDR3 sequence (DNA): TGTGCCAGCAGGGGCAGCTCCTACAATGAGCAGTTCTTC.

This clone was recorded only once. The CDR3 DNA is TGTGCCAGTAGTGAACAGGTCACGGATGGCTACACCTTC. Protein sequence: CASSEQVTDGYTF. The chain recombines TRBV19 with TRBJ1-2; possible D gene TRBD1, 5 bases. Germline-derived CDR1 and CDR2 are LNHDA and SQIVND (reference sequence). The CDR3 is 13 amino acids. The ends were cut back, 5 bases at V and 6 bases at J, with 13 bases in the middle.

J is TRBJ1-2 and V is TRBV4-1, with D perhaps matching TRBD1 (6 bases). V was clipped by 4 bases and J by 8 bases, with 14 bases between them. The germline V gene encodes CDR1 MGHRA and CDR2 YSYEKL. The CDR3 is made up of 13 amino acids. For the CDR3, the DNA is TGCGCCAGCAGCCCCCGGGGGGGCGACGGCTACACCTTC. The encoded protein is CASSPRGGDGYTF.

V is TRBV27 and J is TRBJ1-5; D is possibly TRBD1 (5 bases). This CDR3 has 14 residues. V dropped 4 bases and J dropped 2 bases, with 9 bases sitting between them. Germline lookup yields CDR1 MNHEY and CDR2 SMNVEV (reference sequence). The CDR3 DNA sequence: TGTGCCAGCAGTTGGGGCCGAGGCAATCAGCCCCAGCATTTT. Protein: CASSWGRGNQPQHF.

The chain has TRBV7-9 and TRBJ1-5, with 7 positions matching TRBD1. This CDR3 has 15 amino acids. From germline, CDR1 is SEHNR and CDR2 FQNEAQ (reference sequence). V was pared by 4 bases and J by 5 bases, with 8 bases of the junction left unmatched. In DNA, the CDR3 is TGTGCCAGCAGCTACACAAATACAGGGGATCAGCCCCAGCATTTT. As protein: CASSYTNTGDQPQHF.

This sequence joins TRBV11-3 and TRBJ2-7, with TRBD2 matching over 7 bases. In germline, CDR1 is SGHNT, CDR2 YENEEA. The length of the CDR3 is 17 residues. V was clipped by 2 bases and J by 5 bases; unmatched bases: 15. The CDR3 coding sequence is TGTGCCAGCAGCTTAACCCCTCCAGGGAGGGCCTCAGACGAGCAGTACTTC. Its protein product is CASSLTPPGRASDEQYF.

The chain combines TRBV6-5 with TRBJ1-1; D remains unclear. The germline CDR1 and CDR2 sequences are MNHEY and SVGAGI. This CDR3 has 14 residues. Trimming left V 6 bases short and J 0 bases short, with 11 bases between. The CDR3 region is CASRLDTLNTEAFF. The CDR3 DNA reads TGTGCCAGCAGACTCGACACCTTGAACACTGAAGCTTTCTTT.

The chain is built from TRBV6-5 and TRBJ1-1; D unclear. Trimming pared 7 bases from V and 4 bases from J, leaving 13 bases between. The CDR3 is 13 residues long. CDR1 is MNHEY, CDR2 SVGAGI, per germline. CDR3 loop: CASTASAGTEAFF. As DNA, the CDR3 is TGTGCCAGCACGGCGTCAGCAGGCACTGAAGCTTTCTTT.

This clone was found many times. The V and J genes are TRBV7-9 and TRBJ1-1, with 8 bases aligning to TRBD1. J was trimmed by 0 bases and V by 5 bases; bases with no gene match: 8. The germline V gene has CDR1 SEHNR and CDR2 FQNEAQ (reference sequence). This CDR3 has 16 residues. CDR3 nucleotide sequence: TGTGCCAGCAGCCCTGGGACAGGAATCATGAACACTGAAGCTTTCTTT. It codes for CASSPGTGIMNTEAFF.

V is TRBV5-4 and J is TRBJ2-2; 8 positions match TRBD2. Germline V gives CDR1 SGHNT, CDR2 YYREEE (reference sequence). CDR3 length equals 16 residues. J gave up 7 bases and V 4 bases, and 12 bases lay outside the gene matches. CDR3 coding DNA: TGTGCCAGCAGCCCCTCGACAGGCCGGGGGGGCGGGGAGCTGTTTTTT. This codes for CASSPSTGRGGGELFF.

The gene calls are TRBV9 and TRBJ2-5, with TRBD2 as a possible D gene (7 bases). The V end lost 0 bases, the J end lost 2 bases, and 14 bases lay between the germline ends. This CDR3 contains 16 residues. Germline V CDR1 and CDR2: SGDLS, YYNGEE. Written as DNA, the CDR3 is TGTGCCAGCAGCGTAGCCCCGGGGGGCGGGCAAGAGACCCAGTACTTC. Amino acid sequence: CASSVAPGGGQETQYF. Drawing the rest from reference TRBV9 and TRBJ2-5, the complete variable domain is DSGVTQTPKHLITATGQRVTLRCSPRSGDLSVYWYQQSLDQGLQFLIQYYNGEERAKGNILERFSAQQFPDLHSELNLSSLELGDSALYFCASSVAPGGGQETQYFGPGTRLLVL.

This rearrangement joins TRBV30 to TRBJ2-7; 7 bases are shared with TRBD2. The V segment lost 7 bases and the J segment 8 bases; nucleotides outside the gene matches: 14. Germline loops: CDR1 GTSNPN, CDR2 SVGIG (reference sequence). This CDR3 comprises 13 residues. The DNA of the CDR3 is TGTGCCTCTGGGGGTCGGGGGGATAAGAAGCAGTACTTC. It codes for CASGGRGDKKQYF.

The V and J genes are TRBV24-1 and TRBJ2-1; a possible D gene is TRBD2 (5 bases). This CDR3 has 15 amino acids. Trimming shortened V by 4 bases and J by 6 bases, and 15 bases separated the two germline ends. CDR1 KGHDR and CDR2 SFDVKD come from the germline V gene. CDR3 sequence: CATSDRQEVGNEQFF. The CDR3 nucleotides read TGTGCCACCAGTGACCGGCAGGAGGTTGGCAATGAGCAGTTCTTC.

This clone is a singleton in its sample. The CDR3 sequence is CASSQTGGETQYF. CDR3 coding DNA: TGTGCCAGCAGCCAGACAGGGGGGGAGACCCAGTACTTC. This rearrangement joins TRBV3-1 (or the pseudogene TRBV3-2) to TRBJ2-5; TRBD1 matches at 9 bases. Unmatched junction bases numbered 1, after V lost 3 bases and J lost 5 bases. Germline values: CDR1 LGHDT, CDR2 YNNKEL (reference sequence). The CDR3 totals 13 residues.

This chain connects TRBV12-3 or TRBV12-4 to TRBJ1-3, with unresolved D. This CDR3 spans 13 amino acids. The CDR3 coding sequence is TGTGCTGGAGGACCGACCTCTGGAAACACCATATATTTT. Translation gives CAGGPTSGNTIYF.

The chain recombines TRBV5-1 with TRBJ2-3, with TRBD2 identical over 9 bases. Trimming at V came to 4 bases and at J to 3 bases, leaving 3 bases not matched to a gene. Germline loops: CDR1 SGHRS, CDR2 YFSETQ. The CDR3 runs to 14 residues. Written as DNA, the CDR3 is TGCGCCAGCAGCGCAGCGGGGGGTACAGATACGCAGTATTTT. Translated: CASSAAGGTDTQYF. Based on the CDR3 plus reference TRBV5-1 and TRBJ2-3, the full variable domain is KAGVTQTPRYLIKTRGQQVTLSCSPISGHRSVSWYQQTPGQGLQFLFEYFSETQRNKGNFPGRFSGRQFSNSRSEMNVSTLELGDSALYLCASSAAGGTDTQYFGPGTRLTVL.

The V call is TRBV9, the J call TRBJ1-3; a weak D match, TRBD1 (6 bases). Germline CDR1 and CDR2: SGDLS and YYNGEE. The CDR3 consists of 16 residues. V shed 1 base and J shed 0 bases, with 11 bases lying between them. Here the CDR3 reads CASSVRDTFSGNTIYF. The DNA for the CDR3 is TGTGCCAGCAGCGTAAGGGACACTTTCTCTGGAAACACCATATATTTT.

The gene calls are TRBV6-1 and TRBJ1-2, with 7 positions matching TRBD1. The CDR3 has 15 amino acids. Per the germline V gene, CDR1 is MNHNS and CDR2 is SASEGT. Germline trimming cut 3 bases from V and 3 bases from J; bases unmatched to any gene: 7. The CDR3 region is CASSDVDRAYYGYTF. For the CDR3, the DNA is TGTGCCAGCAGTGATGTTGACAGGGCCTACTATGGCTACACCTTC.

This clone was counted once. The chain recombines TRBV3-1 (or the pseudogene TRBV3-2) with TRBJ2-5, with 7 bases identical to TRBD2. V trimming: 7 bases; J trimming: 3 bases; junction bases outside the gene matches: 11. Germline assignment: CDR1 LGHDT and CDR2 YNNKEL (reference sequence). The CDR3 consists of 15 residues. The DNA for the CDR3 is TGTGCCAGCACTCGGAGGGGCGGGAGCGAAGAGACCCAGTACTTC. This translates into CASTRRGGSEETQYF.

The gene calls are TRBV4-1 and TRBJ2-5; 8 bases fit TRBD2. V shed 4 bases and J 5 bases; nucleotides not matched to a gene: 3. Germline V gives CDR1 MGHRA, CDR2 YSYEKL. This CDR3 is 13 amino acids long. The CDR3 region has the DNA TGCGCCAGCAGCCGACTAGCGACGGAGACCCAGTACTTC. Translating it yields CASSRLATETQYF.

The genes are TRBV4-1 and TRBJ2-7; no definite D call. The V and J ends lost 1 base and 7 bases respectively, with 8 bases between them. The CDR3 is made up of 12 amino acids. CDR1 MGHRA and CDR2 YSYEKL come from the germline V gene. CDR3 residues: CASSQVRGEQYF. The CDR3 nucleotides are TGCGCCAGCAGCCAAGTAAGAGGAGAGCAGTACTTC.

A remark on this clone: Other DNA sequences in the sample encode the same CDR3. The chain joins TRBV18 to TRBJ2-7; weak D call: TRBD1 (5 bases). The germline V gene encodes CDR1 KGHSH and CDR2 LQKENI. This CDR3 comprises 13 residues. Trimming pared 3 bases from V and 4 bases from J, leaving 10 bases between. In DNA, the CDR3 is TGTGCCAGCTCACCCGACAGACAATACGAGCAGTACTTC. Its protein product is CASSPDRQYEQYF.